This T cell receptor beta chain was identified in a study of Ad26.COV2.S vaccination and SARS-CoV-2 variants. As for the study in general: Intramuscular Ad26.COV2.S doses were given once or twice, 56 days apart. Study-level points and caveats: Recipients of vaccine and of placebo showed similar breadth of their non-spike TCR repertoires. Spike-specific TCR breadth was greater in vaccine than placebo recipients. TCR breadth and depth estimates may have understated total T cell responses.

Comment on this clone: Its matching antigen is unknown.

The protocol was immunoSEQ multiplex PCR, while the TCRdb copy is restricted to in-frame clones and leaves out a portion. The sample has about 350,000 clones; about 85% are singletons. Treatment meaning: roughly 18 received Ad26.COV2.S at low or high dose, single or two shots; roughly five received placebo; per-sample allocation not given. Sample collection was performed on day 63 after the first vaccine or placebo injection. Sample: peripheral blood, taken in a trial of Ad26.COV2.S vaccine versus placebo. The receptor's source is a person between 18 and 60 years old who received the Ad26.COV2.S COVID-19 vaccine or a placebo.

Here the CDR3 DNA reads TGTGCCAGCAGCTTTGTCCCCGGGACAGGGTTCTCCTACGAGCAGTACTTC. This translates into CASSFVPGTGFSYEQYF. J is TRBJ2-7 and V is TRBV11-3, with TRBD1 identical over 9 bases. Germline V lookup: CDR1 SGHNT, CDR2 YENEEA. Losses at the gene ends were 3 bases for V and 0 bases for J; bases not matched to a gene: 9. CDR3 length equals 17 residues.